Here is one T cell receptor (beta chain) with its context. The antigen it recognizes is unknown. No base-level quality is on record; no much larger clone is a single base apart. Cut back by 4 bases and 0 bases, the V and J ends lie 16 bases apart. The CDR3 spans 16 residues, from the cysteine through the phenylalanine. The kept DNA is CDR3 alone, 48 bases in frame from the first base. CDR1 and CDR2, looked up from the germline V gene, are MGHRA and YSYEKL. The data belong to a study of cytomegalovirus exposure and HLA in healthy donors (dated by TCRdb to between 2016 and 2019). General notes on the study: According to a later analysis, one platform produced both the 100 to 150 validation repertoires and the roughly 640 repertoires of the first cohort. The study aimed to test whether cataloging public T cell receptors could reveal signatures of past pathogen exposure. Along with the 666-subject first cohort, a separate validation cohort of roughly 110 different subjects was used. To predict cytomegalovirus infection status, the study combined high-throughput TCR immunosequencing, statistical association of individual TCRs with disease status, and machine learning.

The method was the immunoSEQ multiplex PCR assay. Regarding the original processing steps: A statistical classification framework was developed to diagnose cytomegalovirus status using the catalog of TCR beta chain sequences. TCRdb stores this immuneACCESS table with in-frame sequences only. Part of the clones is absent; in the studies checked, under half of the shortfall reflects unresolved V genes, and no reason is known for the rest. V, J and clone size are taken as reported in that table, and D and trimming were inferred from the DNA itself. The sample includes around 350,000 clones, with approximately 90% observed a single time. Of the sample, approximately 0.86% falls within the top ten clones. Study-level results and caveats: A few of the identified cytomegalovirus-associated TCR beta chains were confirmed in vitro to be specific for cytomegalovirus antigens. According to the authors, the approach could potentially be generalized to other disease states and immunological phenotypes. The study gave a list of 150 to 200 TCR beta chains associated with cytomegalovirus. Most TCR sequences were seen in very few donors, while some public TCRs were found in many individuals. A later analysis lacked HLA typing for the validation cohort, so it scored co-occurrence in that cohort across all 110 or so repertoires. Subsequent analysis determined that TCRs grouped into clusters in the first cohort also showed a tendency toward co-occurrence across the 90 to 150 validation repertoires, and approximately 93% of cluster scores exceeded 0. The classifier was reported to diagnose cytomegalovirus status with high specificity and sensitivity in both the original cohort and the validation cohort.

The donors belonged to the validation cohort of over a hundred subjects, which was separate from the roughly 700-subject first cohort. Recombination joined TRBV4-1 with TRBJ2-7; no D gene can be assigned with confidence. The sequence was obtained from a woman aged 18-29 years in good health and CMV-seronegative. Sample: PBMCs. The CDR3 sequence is CASSRNPSVNSYEQYF. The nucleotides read TGCGCCAGCAGCCGCAACCCAAGCGTGAACTCCTACGAGCAGTACTTC.